The entry below gives a single T cell receptor beta chain sequence along with its context. In the authors' workflow: Using reference gene primer amplification, nucleated cell counts were estimated. The repertoire was sequenced with immunoSEQ multiplex PCR; TCRdb's copy has only in-frame clones and lacks some. For V, J and clone size, that table is used; D and trimming come from the DNA. Of some 240,000 clones listed, roughly four fifths are singletons. This entry comes from a study of blood T cell repertoires in COVID-19. As for the study in general: The United States, Italy and Spain supplied acute and convalescent COVID-19 samples. Sources were T cells, B-cell-depleted T cells, or PBMCs; the material itself was cDNA or gDNA.

Germline-derived CDR1 and CDR2 are SGHKS and YYEKEE (reference sequence). CDR3 length: 14 residues. V was shortened by 6 bases and J by 0 bases, with 12 bases between the two germline ends. J is TRBJ1-1 and V is TRBV5-5, with D maybe TRBD1 (5 bases). The clonotype comes from a woman aged 55-69 years with active or convalescent COVID-19. The sample consisted of peripheral blood. DNA for the CDR3: TGTGCCAGCAATCAGGGATTCATGAACACTGAAGCTTTCTTT. Its translation is CASNQGFMNTEAFF. Using reference TRBV5-5 and TRBJ1-1 for the parts outside the CDR3, the full variable domain is DAGVTQSPTHLIKTRGQQVTLRCSPISGHKSVSWYQQVLGQGPQFIFQYYEKEERGRGNFPDRFSARQFPNYSSELNVNALLLGDSALYLCASNQGFMNTEAFFGQGTRLTVV.